The source of this T cell receptor (beta chain) is a study of blood T cells in healthy people across ages. Study at large: In model experiments, template switching was able to capture about one barcoded beta molecule for every two T cells that were present.

With a J-beta primer mix and a sample-barcoded 5' primer, a second PCR ran about 7 to 12 cycles. Carrying 12 random nucleotides, a template-switch adaptor labeled each individual cDNA molecule. TCRdb re-analysed the 5' RACE reads in MiXCR, keeping a single row per CDR3 protein. The sample has 650,000 or so distinct CDR3 sequences, more than 45% seen once; the top ten hold around an eighth. Russia was home to the donors, healthy Caucasian individuals aged 6 to 90. In the case of this clonotype: This may stem from a read error, because a much larger clone lies one nucleotide away.

The germline CDR1 and CDR2 sequences are MNHEY and SVGAGI. This CDR3 has 20 residues. The rearrangement joins TRBV6-5 to TRBJ2-1, with 9 bases fitting TRBD2. The receptor's source is a woman older than 75 in good health. Specimen: blood. The CDR3 nucleotides are TGTGCCAGCAGTTACCCTTGGGGTAGCGGGAGTTCCCGGGCCTACAATGCGCAGTTCTTC. This sequence encodes CASSYPWGSGSSRAYNAQFF.